Listed here are 2 T cell receptor beta chains from one sample, sequenced in a study of Ad26.COV2.S vaccination and SARS-CoV-2 variants. Measured with immunoSEQ multiplex PCR; TCRdb has only the in-frame clones, and not every one. The sample lists hundreds of thousands of clones, around 86% occurring once. Treatment reported: 15 to 20 received Ad26.COV2.S at low or high dose, single or two shots; several received placebo; per-sample allocation not given. Collection of the samples took place on day 63 after the first injection of vaccine or placebo. Sequences were derived from peripheral blood, sampled in a trial of Ad26.COV2.S vaccine versus placebo. The receptors were sampled from a person between 18 and 60 years old who received the Ad26.COV2.S COVID-19 vaccine or a placebo.

The chain carries TRBV27 and TRBJ1-1; D not certain. Deletions cut 0 bases from V and 5 bases from J, with 13 bases between. Germline CDR1 and CDR2: MNHEY and SMNVEV (reference sequence). CDR3 length: 15 residues. The CDR3: CASSLSRWLRTEAFF. DNA for the CDR3: TGTGCCAGCAGTTTATCAAGGTGGTTAAGGACTGAAGCTTTCTTT.

This chain connects TRBV5-5 to TRBJ1-3; tentative D call: TRBD1 (5 bases). This CDR3 contains 15 residues. Trimming took off 4 bases at V and 0 bases at J, with 11 bases between the two ends. Per germline, CDR1 SGHKS and CDR2 YYEKEE (reference sequence). CDR3: CASSAGLSSGNTIYF. The CDR3 nucleotides are TGTGCCAGCAGCGCGGGACTGTCCTCTGGAAACACCATATATTTT.